These 20 T cell receptor beta chains originate from one sample sequenced in a study of T-cell reconstitution after alpha-beta-depleted transplantation in children. Unique molecular identifiers were incorporated into the prepared TCRbeta library. TCRdb re-derived calls from the PCR reads in MiXCR, one entry per CDR3 protein. The sample consists of about 540,000 distinct CDR3 sequences, approximately 16% of them appearing once. Sequenced here: PBMCs from the stem cell graft donor, sampled from the stem cell graft. The receptors were gathered from a human donor who donated a stem cell graft to a child with acute lymphoblastic leukemia.

This chain joins TRBV7-8 and TRBJ1-1; no clear D. The V end lost 5 bases, the J end lost 1 base, and 11 bases lay between the germline ends. This CDR3 spans 14 amino acids. Germline CDR1 reads SGHVS; CDR2 reads FQNEAQ. DNA for the CDR3: TGTGCCAGCAGCCTGGGCGGGAAGAACACTGAAGCTTTCTTT. Amino acids: CASSLGGKNTEAFF.

This chain connects TRBV24-1 to TRBJ1-1; 7 bases agree with TRBD1. The germline V gene has CDR1 KGHDR and CDR2 SFDVKD. J gave up 3 bases and V 7 bases, and 10 bases lay outside the gene matches. This CDR3 spans 15 amino acids. The CDR3 coding sequence is TGTGCCACCAGGGGGGGGGCCAGGGGGTACACTGAAGCTTTCTTT. It specifies CATRGGARGYTEAFF.

This clonotype came up a few times. The chain is built from TRBV4-3 and TRBJ1-1, with D possibly matching TRBD1 (6 bases). Trimming took off 2 bases at V and 0 bases at J, with 22 bases between the two ends. The germline V gene has CDR1 LGHNA and CDR2 YSLEER. The CDR3 is 19 residues long. CDR3 nucleotides: TGCGCCAGCAGCCAAAATAGGGGGTACGGTTGGAATGTGAACACTGAAGCTTTCTTT. Translating gives CASSQNRGYGWNVNTEAFF.

This clonotype was counted a few times. This chain links TRBV4-1 with TRBJ2-1; unclear D gene. Trimming removed 1 base at V and 6 bases at J, with 13 bases between. This CDR3 spans 15 amino acids. In germline, CDR1 is MGHRA, CDR2 YSYEKL. The CDR3 bases are TGCGCCAGCAGCCAAGGGCCCCTGGGCGGCAATGAGCAGTTCTTC. It is translated as CASSQGPLGGNEQFF.

The table lists this clonotype with a few counts. The chain uses TRBV5-1 and TRBJ1-1; a weak D match, TRBD1 (5 bases). There are 14 residues in the CDR3. Germline CDR1 SGHRS, CDR2 YFSETQ. Trimming cost V 4 bases and J 4 bases, with 14 bases left between them. CDR3 DNA sequence: TGCGCCAGCAGCCCCGGGACCGTAAGCACTGAAGCTTTCTTT. As protein: CASSPGTVSTEAFF.

This clonotype was seen only a few times. The chain uses TRBV18 and TRBJ1-2; 11 nucleotides match TRBD1. The CDR3 is 12 amino acids. Trimming cost V 8 bases and J 6 bases; bases outside gene matches: 2. Per germline, CDR1 KGHSH and CDR2 LQKENI. In DNA form, the CDR3 reads TGTGCCAGCGCGGGACAGGGGGATGGCTACACCTTC. Translation gives CASAGQGDGYTF.

The chain employs TRBV7-3 and TRBJ2-2, with D possibly called TRBD1 or TRBD2 (5 bases each). V was clipped by 5 bases and J by 6 bases, with 16 bases between them. Germline lookup yields CDR1 SGHTA and CDR2 FQGTGA. This CDR3 is 15 amino acids long. The CDR3 nucleotides read TGTGCCAGCAGCCCCGAGCTGGGGGTCGCCGGGGAGCTGTTTTTT. Its translation is CASSPELGVAGELFF.

This clonotype was seen a handful of times. The CDR3 nucleotides are TGTGCCACCAGTGGGGCGGGAGTACCGGATACGCAGTATTTT. It is translated as CATSGAGVPDTQYF. The chain combines TRBV24-1 with TRBJ2-3, with 7 bases aligning to TRBD2. Germline V CDR1 and CDR2: KGHDR, SFDVKD. The CDR3 is 14 amino acids. V was clipped by 5 bases and J by 6 bases; unmatched bases: 7.

The V gene is TRBV7-8, the J gene TRBJ2-1; 7 positions agree with TRBD2. With V trimmed by 3 bases and J by 7 bases, 12 bases remained unmatched. CDR1 is SGHVS, CDR2 FQNEAQ, per germline. The CDR3 is 16 amino acids. CDR3 loop: CASSFASGLGRNEQFF. The CDR3 DNA follows: TGTGCCAGCAGCTTCGCTAGCGGCCTAGGGCGGAATGAGCAGTTCTTC.

The V and J genes are TRBV18 and TRBJ2-3, with 7 bases matching TRBD2. CDR1 KGHSH and CDR2 LQKENI come from the germline V gene. The trim removed 8 bases at V and 6 bases at J, leaving 11 bases unmatched. The CDR3 totals 14 residues. As DNA, the CDR3 is TGTGCCAGCCCGGACCTGGGCGGGAGCGATACGCAGTATTTT. The encoded protein is CASPDLGGSDTQYF.

The V call is TRBV20-1, the J call TRBJ2-1; 11 bases fit TRBD2. The CDR3 loop spans 15 amino acids. CDR1 is DFQATT and CDR2 is SNEGSKA in the germline V gene (reference sequence). The V segment lost 6 bases and the J segment 8 bases; nucleotides outside the gene matches: 12. CDR3 nucleotide sequence: TGCAGTGCATCCTTACTAGCGGGAGACTATGATGAGCAGTTCTTC. This codes for CSASLLAGDYDEQFF.

This clonotype was found a few times. This chain links TRBV5-1 with TRBJ2-7; 8 bases match TRBD1. J was trimmed by 5 bases and V by 0 bases; bases with no gene match: 4. This CDR3 has 14 amino acids. Germline V gene data show CDR1 as SGHRS and CDR2 as YFSETQ. CDR3 DNA: TGCGCCAGCAGCTTGGGACAGGGGATTGACGAGCAGTACTTC. Amino acid sequence: CASSLGQGIDEQYF.

V and J are TRBV2 and TRBJ1-2; unclear D gene. V was trimmed by 4 bases and J by 5 bases, leaving 8 bases between them. Germline-derived CDR1 and CDR2 are SNHLY and FYNNEI. The CDR3 has 12 amino acids. CDR3 region: CASSVEEYGYTF. The CDR3 bases are TGTGCCAGCAGTGTGGAAGAGTATGGCTACACCTTC.

This clonotype has just a few counts. The chain couples TRBV4-1 to TRBJ2-1; the match to TRBD2 covers 16 bases. The V gene's germline CDR1 is MGHRA and CDR2 YSYEKL. CDR3 length equals 19 residues. The V gene end was trimmed by 4 bases and the J gene end by 3 bases; junction bases not matched to a gene: 9. The CDR3 sequence: CASSPSGLAGGPRYNEQFF. Written as DNA, the CDR3 is TGCGCCAGCAGCCCCTCGGGACTAGCGGGAGGGCCGCGCTACAATGAGCAGTTCTTC.

This clonotype was seen repeatedly, ten times or more. The genes are TRBV20-1 and TRBJ2-5; TRBD1 matches 7 bases. The CDR3 is 15 amino acids. Germline V gene sequence: CDR1 DFQATT, CDR2 SNEGSKA (reference sequence). The J segment lost 4 bases and the V segment lost 5 bases, leaving 13 bases of the junction unmatched. The CDR3 loop reads CSAPSTRRGPETQYF. In DNA form, the CDR3 reads TGCAGTGCTCCCTCGACCCGAAGGGGGCCAGAGACCCAGTACTTC.

This clonotype occurred a few times. The chain has TRBV6-5 and TRBJ2-5, with D perhaps TRBD1 or TRBD2 (7 bases each). V lost 2 bases and J lost 8, with 18 bases in between. The CDR3 consists of 15 residues. Germline loops: CDR1 MNHEY, CDR2 SVGAGI. The DNA for the CDR3 is TGTGCCAGCAGTTACGGGGGGGACAGATCCTATACCCAGTACTTC. Protein product: CASSYGGDRSYTQYF.

The chain combines TRBV12-3 or TRBV12-4 with TRBJ2-2; D may be TRBD2 (7 bases). The CDR3 totals 11 residues. V was trimmed by 4 bases and J by 15 bases, leaving 12 bases between them. The CDR3 DNA sequence: TGTGCCAGCAGTTCCCGGGGGGCGATGTTTTTT. This encodes CASSSRGAMFF.

This sequence joins TRBV11-2 and TRBJ2-7, with D tentatively TRBD2 (6 bases). V was pared by 4 bases and J by 3 bases, with 19 bases between. The CDR3 contains 16 residues. Per germline, CDR1 SGHAT and CDR2 FQNNGV. The CDR3 nucleotides read TGTGCCAGCAGCTCCCCCCCTGGGGCGGGGTTCTACGAGCAGTACTTC. Translated: CASSSPPGAGFYEQYF.

J is TRBJ1-5 and V is TRBV7-9; possible D gene TRBD1, 6 bases. Trimming stripped 2 bases from V and 5 bases from J, with 10 bases between. From germline, CDR1 is SEHNR and CDR2 FQNEAQ (reference sequence). The CDR3 contains 14 residues. In nucleotides, the CDR3 is TGTGCCAGCAGCTTAAAGGGGGTTCATCAGCCCCAGCATTTT. Translating it yields CASSLKGVHQPQHF.

J is TRBJ2-2 and V is TRBV19, with D perhaps matching TRBD1 or TRBD2 (5 bases each). Germline assignment: CDR1 LNHDA and CDR2 SQIVND (reference sequence). V lost 3 bases and J 3 bases, leaving 14 bases between the germline ends. The CDR3 consists of 16 residues. The CDR3 is CASSIRDLGYTGELFF. The CDR3 nucleotides read TGTGCCAGTAGTATTAGGGACCTTGGATACACCGGGGAGCTGTTTTTT. Variable domain in full (rest from reference TRBV19 and TRBJ2-2): DGGITQSPKYLFRKEGQNVTLSCEQNLNHDAMYWYRQDPGQGLRLIYYSQIVNDFQKGDIAEGYSVSREKKESFPLTVTSAQKNPTAFYLCASSIRDLGYTGELFFGEGSRLTVL.